The next 21 T cell receptor beta chains were all read from a single sample in a study of cytomegalovirus exposure and HLA in healthy donors. The primer mix had 60 Vbeta and 13 Jbeta primers. Measured with immunoSEQ multiplex PCR; TCRdb has only the in-frame clones, and not every one. The data contain over 110,000 clones, around 78% of them singletons. Specimen: PBMCs. These receptors came from a woman in her forties in good health and CMV-seropositive.

The CDR3 DNA reads TGTGCCAGTAGTTCTCGACTCGGAGATACGCAGTATTTT. Translating it yields CASSSRLGDTQYF. V usage is TRBV19 and J usage is TRBJ2-3, with D uncertain. This CDR3 is 13 amino acids long. Germline values: CDR1 LNHDA, CDR2 SQIVND (reference sequence). Trimming removed 5 bases at V and 5 bases at J, with 11 bases between. The complete variable domain, with remaining parts taken from reference TRBV19 and TRBJ2-3, reads DGGITQSPKYLFRKEGQNVTLSCEQNLNHDAMYWYRQDPGQGLRLIYYSQIVNDFQKGDIAEGYSVSREKKESFPLTVTSAQKNPTAFYLCASSSRLGDTQYFGPGTRLTVL.

The chain has TRBV11-2 and TRBJ2-7; 7 bases are shared with TRBD1. Germline V lookup: CDR1 SGHAT, CDR2 FQNNGV. The CDR3 runs 14 residues. V trimming: 2 bases; J trimming: 1 base; junction bases outside the gene matches: 2. The CDR3 region is CASSLRQGSYEQYF. The CDR3 DNA sequence: TGTGCCAGCAGCTTAAGACAGGGTTCCTACGAGCAGTACTTC.

The chain links TRBV7-9 to TRBJ2-7; D not certain. The CDR3 is 13 residues long. Germline loops: CDR1 SEHNR, CDR2 FQNEAQ (reference sequence). Trimming stripped 7 bases from V and 0 bases from J, with 10 bases between. The CDR3 spells CASTPGSSYEQYF. In DNA form, the CDR3 reads TGTGCCAGCACTCCGGGTAGCTCCTACGAGCAGTACTTC.

The V gene is TRBV19, the J gene TRBJ2-7; 12 nucleotides line up with TRBD1. Germline V CDR1 and CDR2: LNHDA, SQIVND (reference sequence). The CDR3 contains 13 residues. V shed 7 bases, J shed 5 bases, and the junction held 3 bases outside the gene matches. The CDR3 loop is CASKGTGGHEQYF. CDR3 DNA: TGTGCCAGTAAAGGGACAGGGGGCCACGAGCAGTACTTC.

The V and J genes are TRBV5-6 and TRBJ1-2; TRBD1 agrees at 7 bases. This CDR3 region has 16 residues. From germline, CDR1 is SGHDT and CDR2 YYEEEE. V lost 4 bases and J lost 4; bases outside the gene matches: 13. CDR3 in amino acids: CASSLYPMTGPYGYTF. The CDR3 nucleotides read TGTGCCAGCAGCCTATATCCCATGACAGGGCCCTATGGCTACACCTTC.

A word on this clone: This sample includes further DNA sequences coding for the same CDR3. This sequence joins TRBV7-2 and TRBJ1-2, with D maybe TRBD1 (6 bases). The CDR3 sequence is 12 residues long. Germline lookup yields CDR1 SGHTA and CDR2 FQGNSA. Trimming removed 5 bases at V and 5 bases at J, with 9 bases between. The CDR3 coding sequence is TGTGCCAGCAGCGTACAGGGTTATGGCTACACCTTC. Its protein is CASSVQGYGYTF.

The chain carries TRBV9 and TRBJ2-1; tentatively, D is TRBD2 (6 bases). This CDR3 has 13 amino acids. Per the germline V gene, CDR1 is SGDLS and CDR2 is YYNGEE. Trimming took 4 bases from V and 9 from J, leaving 14 bases between them. Here the CDR3 reads CASSTRPAGEQFF. CDR3 DNA: TGTGCCAGCAGCACCCGACCAGCGGGTGAGCAGTTCTTC.

The rearrangement joins TRBV19 to TRBJ1-5, with unresolved D. The V end lost 6 bases, the J end lost 4 bases, and 19 bases lay between the germline ends. Germline V gene sequence: CDR1 LNHDA, CDR2 SQIVND (reference sequence). The CDR3 is 16 amino acids. CDR3 nucleotide sequence: TGTGCCAGTAGGGGGTTCATGGTGACGGGAAATCAGCCCCAGCATTTT. It codes for CASRGFMVTGNQPQHF.

The chain couples TRBV15 to TRBJ1-1; TRBD1 might be the D (5 bases). The CDR3 consists of 14 residues. The V gene lost 0 bases and the J gene lost 4 bases, with 9 bases spanning the gap. Germline V lookup: CDR1 LNHNV, CDR2 YYDKDF (reference sequence). The CDR3 loop is CATSRDWGVTEAFF. The CDR3 DNA sequence: TGTGCCACCAGCAGAGATTGGGGGGTCACTGAAGCTTTCTTT.

The chain joins TRBV4-1 to TRBJ1-2, with D perhaps matching TRBD1 (5 bases). The CDR3 covers 14 residues. Germline CDR1 is MGHRA and CDR2 is YSYEKL. The ends were cut back, 0 bases at V and 4 bases at J, with 9 bases in the middle. Written as DNA, the CDR3 is TGCGCCAGCAGCCAAGATTCCCAGGGCTATGGCTACACCTTC. Translating gives CASSQDSQGYGYTF.

The DNA for the CDR3 is TGTGCCAGCAGCGTAAGCAGCACAGATACGCAGTATTTT. Amino acid sequence: CASSVSSTDTQYF. The chain uses TRBV9 and TRBJ2-3; no clear D gene. The CDR3 is 13 amino acids. Germline CDR1 is SGDLS and CDR2 is YYNGEE. V was cut by 1 base and J by 0 bases, with 3 bases left in between. The complete variable domain, with remaining parts taken from reference TRBV9 and TRBJ2-3, reads DSGVTQTPKHLITATGQRVTLRCSPRSGDLSVYWYQQSLDQGLQFLIQYYNGEERAKGNILERFSAQQFPDLHSELNLSSLELGDSALYFCASSVSSTDTQYFGPGTRLTVL.

The chain employs TRBV27 and TRBJ2-5, with TRBD2 identical over 8 bases. The DNA end is a closer match to TRBJ2-7, so the J assignment may be wrong. Germline loops: CDR1 MNHEY, CDR2 SMNVEV (reference sequence). This CDR3 spans 15 amino acids. The CDR3: CASSFVAGGSYEQYF. CDR3 sequence (DNA): TGTGCCAGCAGTTTTGTCGCGGGAGGTTCCTACGAGCAGTACTTC.

The rearrangement uses TRBV11-1 and TRBJ2-7; 11 nucleotides match TRBD1. The germline V gene has CDR1 SGHAT and CDR2 FQDESV (reference sequence). The junction had 9 bases not matched to a gene; V was cut back by 5 bases and J by 3 bases. The CDR3 sequence is 16 residues long. In DNA form, the CDR3 reads TGTGCCAGCAGCGAACGGGGGGACAGGGGGAGCTACGAGCAGTACTTC. Residues: CASSERGDRGSYEQYF. Together with reference TRBV11-1 and TRBJ2-7, the CDR3 gives the full variable domain: EAEVAQSPRYKITEKSQAVAFWCDPISGHATLYWYRQILGQGPELLVQFQDESVVDDSQLPKDRFSAERLKGVDSTLKIQPAELGDSAMYLCASSERGDRGSYEQYFGPGTRLTVT.

V and J are TRBV5-4 and TRBJ2-3, with 7 bases aligning to TRBD2. Germline values: CDR1 SGHNT, CDR2 YYREEE (reference sequence). The V gene end was trimmed by 2 bases and the J gene end by 2 bases; junction bases not matched to a gene: 5. This CDR3 spans 15 amino acids. CDR3 protein: CASSFLAGVTDTQYF. In DNA form, the CDR3 reads TGTGCCAGCAGCTTTTTGGCGGGAGTCACAGATACGCAGTATTTT.

This clone showed up just once. The chain couples TRBV5-4 to TRBJ2-7, with 12 nucleotides matching TRBD1. The CDR3 is 14 amino acids. Germline V gene sequence: CDR1 SGHNT, CDR2 YYREEE (reference sequence). J was trimmed by 7 bases and V by 4 bases; bases with no gene match: 6. This chain's CDR3 is CASSGGQGAYEQYF. CDR3 nucleotide sequence: TGTGCCAGCAGCGGGGGACAGGGGGCGTATGAGCAGTACTTC.

V usage is TRBV11-3 and J usage is TRBJ1-2, with 9 bases that match TRBD1. The CDR3 loop spans 13 amino acids. The V segment lost 3 bases and the J segment 8 bases; nucleotides outside the gene matches: 4. Germline V gives CDR1 SGHNT, CDR2 YENEEA. The DNA for the CDR3 is TGTGCCAGCAGCTTCCGGACAGGGGTAGGCTACACCTTC. This gives the protein CASSFRTGVGYTF.

The chain carries TRBV9 and TRBJ2-1; no reliable D call. The CDR3 covers 13 residues. With 3 bases removed from V and 0 bases from J, the gap between germline ends came to 4 bases. The germline V gene encodes CDR1 SGDLS and CDR2 YYNGEE. This CDR3 is CASSGPSYNEQFF. The CDR3 DNA sequence: TGTGCCAGCAGCGGGCCCTCCTACAATGAGCAGTTCTTC.

The rearrangement uses TRBV6-5 and TRBJ2-3; D possibly corresponds to TRBD1 (6 bases). This CDR3 is 16 amino acids long. V dropped 3 bases and J dropped 5 bases, with 18 bases sitting between them. Germline CDR1 MNHEY, CDR2 SVGAGI. The DNA of the CDR3 is TGTGCCAGCAGTTATACAGGGTCGGACAGAAGAGATACGCAGTATTTT. It translates to CASSYTGSDRRDTQYF.

In its sample, this clone was seen a few times. The chain carries TRBV5-4 and TRBJ2-5, with 8 bases lining up with TRBD2. CDR3 length equals 13 residues. V lost 5 bases to trimming and J lost 5 bases; unmatched junction nucleotides: 5. Per the germline V gene, CDR1 is SGHNT and CDR2 is YYREEE (reference sequence). The CDR3 region has the DNA TGTGCCAGCAGGGCGGGGGGCCGGGAGACCCAGTACTTC. The encoded protein is CASRAGGRETQYF.

This clone was observed a handful of times. The chain is built from TRBV19 and TRBJ2-5, with D perhaps TRBD1 (6 bases). The germline V gene encodes CDR1 LNHDA and CDR2 SQIVND (reference sequence). The CDR3 totals 12 residues. Trimming removed 4 bases from V and 4 bases from J, with 7 bases in between. The CDR3 sequence is CASSTGVETQYF. The CDR3 DNA is TGTGCCAGTAGTACAGGGGTAGAGACCCAGTACTTC. Using reference TRBV19 and TRBJ2-5 for the parts outside the CDR3, the full variable domain is DGGITQSPKYLFRKEGQNVTLSCEQNLNHDAMYWYRQDPGQGLRLIYYSQIVNDFQKGDIAEGYSVSREKKESFPLTVTSAQKNPTAFYLCASSTGVETQYFGPGTRLLVL.

The chain is built from TRBV27 and TRBJ2-3; 8 bases are shared with TRBD1. The CDR3 is 17 amino acids. Germline loops: CDR1 MNHEY, CDR2 SMNVEV (reference sequence). Unmatched junction bases numbered 14, after V lost 3 bases and J lost 6 bases. In DNA form, the CDR3 reads TGTGCCAGCAGTTTCTATGGACCGGGACAGGTGGGGGATACGCAGTATTTT. Its translation: CASSFYGPGQVGDTQYF.